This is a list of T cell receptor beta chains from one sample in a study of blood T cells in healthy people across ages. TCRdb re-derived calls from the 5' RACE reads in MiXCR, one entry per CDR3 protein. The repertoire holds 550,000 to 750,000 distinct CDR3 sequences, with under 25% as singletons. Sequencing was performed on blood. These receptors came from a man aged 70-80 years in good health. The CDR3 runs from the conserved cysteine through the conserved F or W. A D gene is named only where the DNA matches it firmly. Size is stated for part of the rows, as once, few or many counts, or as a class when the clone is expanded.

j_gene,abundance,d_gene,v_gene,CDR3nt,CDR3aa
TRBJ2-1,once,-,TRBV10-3,TGTGCCATCAGCGAGGTTCCCGCAGGTAATAAGGATGAGCAGTTCTTC,CAISEVPAGNKDEQFF
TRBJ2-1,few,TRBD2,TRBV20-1,TGCAGTGCCGACAGCGGGAGGTCCTACAATGAGCAGTTCTTC,CSADSGRSYNEQFF
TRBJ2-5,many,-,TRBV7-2,TGTGCCAGCAGCTTAGGAAGGGAAGGGACCCAGTACTTC,CASSLGREGTQYF
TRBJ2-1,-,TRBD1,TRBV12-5,TGTGCTAGTGGTACCGGACAGGGGCTGGTCAATGAGCAGTTCTTC,CASGTGQGLVNEQFF
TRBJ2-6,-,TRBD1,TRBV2,TGTGCCAGCAGTCCCAGGACAGGGCCTAGCTCTGGGGCCAACGTCCTGACTTTC,CASSPRTGPSSGANVLTF
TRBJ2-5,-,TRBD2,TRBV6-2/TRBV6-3,TGTGCCAGCAGTTACTCGCTAGCGGGAGGGCTCGGGGAAGAGACCCAGTACTTC,CASSYSLAGGLGEETQYF
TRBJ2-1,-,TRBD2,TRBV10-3,TGTGCCATCAGTGAGTCGGGGTCCAGCGGGAGTTTCAATGAGCAGTTCTTC,CAISESGSSGSFNEQFF
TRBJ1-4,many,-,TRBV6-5,TGTGCCAGCGGTCCCCTTGAAGAAAAACTGTTTTTT,CASGPLEEKLFF
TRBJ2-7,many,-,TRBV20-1,TGCAGTGCTAGATCCCCAGCAGTCTCCTACGAGCAGTACTTC,CSARSPAVSYEQYF
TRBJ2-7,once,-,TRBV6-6,TGTGCCAGCAGTTACTTCCTCTCCGGGACACACTACGAGCAGTACTTC,CASSYFLSGTHYEQYF
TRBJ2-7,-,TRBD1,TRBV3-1,TGTGCCAGCAGCAACCCGGGACAGGGATCGGGCGAGCAGTACTTC,CASSNPGQGSGEQYF
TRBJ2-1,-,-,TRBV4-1,TGCGCCAGCAGCCAAGAGGAGACCTCCCGTAGTGAGCAGTTCTTC,CASSQEETSRSEQFF
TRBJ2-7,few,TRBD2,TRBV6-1,TGTGCCAGCAAGATAGCGGGAGAACGCTACGAGCAGTACTTC,CASKIAGERYEQYF
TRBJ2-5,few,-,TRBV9,TGTGCCAGCAGCGGGTCGCTGGGCGAGACCCAGTACTTC,CASSGSLGETQYF
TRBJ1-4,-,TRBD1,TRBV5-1,TGCGCCAGCAGCTTGACCGGGACAGGGGGCAGTGAAAAACTGTTTTTT,CASSLTGTGGSEKLFF
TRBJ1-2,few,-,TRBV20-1,TGCAGTGCCAAGGGGCTTTCAGCTAACTATAGCTACACCTTC,CSAKGLSANYSYTF
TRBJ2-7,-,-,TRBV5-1,TGCGCCAGCAGCGCCTCCGGGACGGCCTCCTACGAGCAGTACTTC,CASSASGTASYEQYF
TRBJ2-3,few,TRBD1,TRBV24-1,TGTGCCACCAGTGACGAGACAGGGGACAACGGGGATACGCAGTATTTT,CATSDETGDNGDTQYF
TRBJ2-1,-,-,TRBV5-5,TGTGCCAGCAGCTTGGCCGGGACTGAGTACAATGAGCAGCTCTTC,CASSLAGTEYNEQLF
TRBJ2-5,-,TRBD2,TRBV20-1,TGCAGTGCACAACGGGGGGGGGAGACCCAGTACTTC,CSAQRGGETQYF
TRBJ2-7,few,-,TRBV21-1,TGTGCCAGCAGCAAAGGGACCAGGACCTACGAGCAGTACTTC,CASSKGTRTYEQYF
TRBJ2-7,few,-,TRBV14,TGTGCCAGCAGCCAAGACTCCAGGGCCGACTACGAGCAGTACTTC,CASSQDSRADYEQYF
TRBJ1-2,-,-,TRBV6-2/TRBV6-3,TGTGCCAGCAGACCCTCTGGTGGCAGGAACTATGGCTACACCTTC,CASRPSGGRNYGYTF
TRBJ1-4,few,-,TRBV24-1,TGTGCCACCAGTGGCGCCGGGAGCTCCGGTGAAAAACTGTTTTTT,CATSGAGSSGEKLFF
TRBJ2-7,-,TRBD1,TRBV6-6,TGTGCCAGCGGTTACACAGGGGGCTACGAGCAGTACTTC,CASGYTGGYEQYF
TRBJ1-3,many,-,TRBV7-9,TGTGCCAGCAGCCCGGGCTCTGGAAACACCATATATTTT,CASSPGSGNTIYF
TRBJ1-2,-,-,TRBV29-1,TGCAGCGTTGGATATAAAAACTATGGCTACACCTTC,CSVGYKNYGYTF
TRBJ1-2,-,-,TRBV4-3,TGCGCCAGCAGCCAGGCAGGTGGCGCGGTCTATGGCTACACCTTC,CASSQAGGAVYGYTF
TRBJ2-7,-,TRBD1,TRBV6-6,TGTGCCAGCAGTTCCCTAGACAGGGGGCTCCCCTACGAGCAGTACTTC,CASSSLDRGLPYEQYF
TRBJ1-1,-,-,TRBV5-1,TGCGCCAGCAGCTTGGATGCAGGACAGAAGAACACTGAAGCTTTCTTT,CASSLDAGQKNTEAFF
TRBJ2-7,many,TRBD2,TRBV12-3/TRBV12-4,TGTGCCAGCAGTATCCAGGCGGGGGGGCCCTACGAGCAGTACTTC,CASSIQAGGPYEQYF
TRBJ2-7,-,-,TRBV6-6,TGTGCCAGCAGGATAACAGACGAGCAGTACTTC,CASRITDEQYF
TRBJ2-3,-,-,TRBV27,TGTACCAGCAGTCCCAATCGACGGAAAAACACAGATACGCAGTATTTT,CTSSPNRRKNTDTQYF
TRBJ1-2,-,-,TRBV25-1,TGTGCCAGCAGTGAAGGAGGGACACCCTATGGCTACACCTTC,CASSEGGTPYGYTF
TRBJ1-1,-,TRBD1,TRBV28,TGTGCCAGCAGCCGGGACAGGGAGGGCACTGAAGCTTTCTTT,CASSRDREGTEAFF